These 5 T cell receptor beta chains share one sample of origin, sequenced in a study of early T cells in non-severe SARS-CoV-2 infection. TCRdb analysed the 5' RACE reads with MiXCR anew, one entry per CDR3 protein. The sample lists roughly 40,000 distinct CDR3 sequences; 4.7% were seen once. The sequencing sample was made of whole blood. These receptors were collected from an adult who was a healthcare worker with PCR-confirmed SARS-CoV-2 infection or an uninfected control (not recorded which).

Ten or more counts support this clonotype. The chain uses TRBV6-5 and TRBJ1-6, with D perhaps matching TRBD1 (5 bases). Trimming took 5 bases from V and 0 from J, leaving 20 bases between them. This CDR3 contains 19 residues. CDR1 and CDR2 (germline): MNHEY, SVGAGI. DNA for the CDR3: TGTGCCAGCAGTACCTCCGGGACCGATTTTAGCTCCTATAATTCACCCCTCCACTTT. Protein sequence: CASSTSGTDFSSYNSPLHF.

This clonotype was recorded many times. The V and J genes are TRBV18 and TRBJ1-6, with D perhaps matching TRBD1 (5 bases). The ends were cut back, 3 bases at V and 8 bases at J, with 11 bases in the middle. From germline, CDR1 is KGHSH and CDR2 LQKENI. CDR3 size: 14 residues. CDR3 DNA sequence: TGTGCCAGCTCACCTACACAGGAAGATTCACCCCTCCACTTT. This encodes CASSPTQEDSPLHF.

V and J are TRBV7-8 and TRBJ1-5; no firm D call. Per the germline V gene, CDR1 is SGHVS and CDR2 is FQNEAQ. This CDR3 contains 14 residues. Trimming left V 3 bases short and J 0 bases short, with 6 bases between. In DNA, the CDR3 is TGTGCCAGCAGCTTTGGGTATAGCAATCAGCCCCAGCATTTT. Amino acids: CASSFGYSNQPQHF.

The CDR3 reads CASRGHHNSPLHF. The CDR3 coding sequence is TGTGCCTCACGAGGGCATCATAATTCACCCCTCCACTTT. The rearrangement links TRBV30 to TRBJ1-6; D unclear. Per the germline V gene, CDR1 is GTSNPN and CDR2 is SVGIG (reference sequence). The CDR3 is 13 amino acids. Trimming shortened V by 7 bases and J by 5 bases, and 12 bases separated the two germline ends.

This clonotype was found many times. The rearrangement joins TRBV5-1 to TRBJ2-1; 9 bases fit TRBD1. Per the germline V gene, CDR1 is SGHRS and CDR2 is YFSETQ. The CDR3 has 17 residues. V lost 1 base and J lost 6; bases outside the gene matches: 11. The CDR3, as DNA: TGCGCCAGCAGCTTGCGCTCCGGGACAGGGCAAGTCAATGAGCAGTTCTTC. Its translation: CASSLRSGTGQVNEQFF.